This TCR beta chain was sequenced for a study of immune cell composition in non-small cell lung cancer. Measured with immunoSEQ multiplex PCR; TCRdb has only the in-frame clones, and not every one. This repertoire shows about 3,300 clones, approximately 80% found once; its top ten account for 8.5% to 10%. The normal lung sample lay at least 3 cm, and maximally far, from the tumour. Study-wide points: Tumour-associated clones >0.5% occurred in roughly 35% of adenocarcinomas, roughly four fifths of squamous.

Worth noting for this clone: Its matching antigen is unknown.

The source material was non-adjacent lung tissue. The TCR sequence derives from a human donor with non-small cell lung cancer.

The CDR3 DNA reads as TGTGCCACCAGCAGAGATCTTGCGGGAGTTGAGCAGTTCTTC. It specifies CATSRDLAGVEQFF. This sequence joins TRBV15 and TRBJ2-1; TRBD2 matches at 7 bases. The germline V gene has CDR1 LNHNV and CDR2 YYDKDF (reference sequence). This CDR3 region has 14 residues. Unmatched junction bases numbered 5, after V lost 0 bases and J lost 9 bases.